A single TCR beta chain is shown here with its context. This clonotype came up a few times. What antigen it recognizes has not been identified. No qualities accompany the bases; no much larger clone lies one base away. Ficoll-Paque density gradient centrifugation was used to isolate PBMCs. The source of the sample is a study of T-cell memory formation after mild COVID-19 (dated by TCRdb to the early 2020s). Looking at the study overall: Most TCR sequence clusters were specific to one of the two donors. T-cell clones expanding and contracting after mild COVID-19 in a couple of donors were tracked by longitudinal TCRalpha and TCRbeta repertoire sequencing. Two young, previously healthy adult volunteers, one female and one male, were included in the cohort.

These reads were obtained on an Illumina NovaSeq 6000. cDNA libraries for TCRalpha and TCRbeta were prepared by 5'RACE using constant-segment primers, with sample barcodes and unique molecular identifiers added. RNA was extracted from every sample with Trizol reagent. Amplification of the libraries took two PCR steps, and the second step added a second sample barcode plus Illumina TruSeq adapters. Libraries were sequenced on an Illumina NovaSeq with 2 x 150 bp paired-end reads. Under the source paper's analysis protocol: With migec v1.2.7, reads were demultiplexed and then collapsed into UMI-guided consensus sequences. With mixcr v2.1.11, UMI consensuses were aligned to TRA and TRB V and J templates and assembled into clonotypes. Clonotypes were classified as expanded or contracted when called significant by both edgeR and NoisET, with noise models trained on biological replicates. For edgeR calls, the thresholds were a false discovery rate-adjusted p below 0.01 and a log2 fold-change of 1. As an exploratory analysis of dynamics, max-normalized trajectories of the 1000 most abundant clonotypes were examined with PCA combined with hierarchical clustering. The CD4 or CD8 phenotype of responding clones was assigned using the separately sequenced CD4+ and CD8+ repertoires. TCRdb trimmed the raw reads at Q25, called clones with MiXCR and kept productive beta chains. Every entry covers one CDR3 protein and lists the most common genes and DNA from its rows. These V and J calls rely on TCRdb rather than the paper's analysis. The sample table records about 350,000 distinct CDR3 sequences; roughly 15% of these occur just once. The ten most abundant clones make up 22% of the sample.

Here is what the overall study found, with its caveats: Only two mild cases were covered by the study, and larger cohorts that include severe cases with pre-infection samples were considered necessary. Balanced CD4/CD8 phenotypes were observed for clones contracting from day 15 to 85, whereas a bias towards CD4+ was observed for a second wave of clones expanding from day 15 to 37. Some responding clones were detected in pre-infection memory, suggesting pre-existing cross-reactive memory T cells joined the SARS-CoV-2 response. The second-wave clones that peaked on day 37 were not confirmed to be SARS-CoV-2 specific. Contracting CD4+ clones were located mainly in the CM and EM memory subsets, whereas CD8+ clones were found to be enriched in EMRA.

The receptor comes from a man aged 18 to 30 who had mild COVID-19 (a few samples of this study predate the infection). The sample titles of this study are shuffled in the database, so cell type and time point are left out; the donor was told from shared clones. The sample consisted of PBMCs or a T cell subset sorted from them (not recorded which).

The CDR3 in this case is CASSPPGIRGAQHF. The DNA is as follows: TGTGCCAGCTCACCACCTGGCATCAGGGGGGCCCAGCATTTT. Recombination connected TRBV18 to TRBJ1-5, with TRBD1 matching 7 junction bases. Relative to germline, V is missing 0 bases and J is missing 11 bases, with 7 bases of the junction outside any gene match. The CDR3 spans 14 residues, from the cysteine through the phenylalanine. Just CDR3 DNA is preserved here, 42 bases in frame from base 1. CDR1 and CDR2, looked up from the germline V gene, are KGHSH and LQKENI.